This T cell receptor (beta chain) appears in the sequencing data of a study of T cells in Graves' hyperthyroidism and ophthalmopathy. Study-level points and caveats: Onset of ophthalmopathy came a median roughly 6.5 months after the model predicted it. In blood, most of the thyroid clonotypes expanded above 0.001 were also present.

Ten or more counts support this clonotype. Antigen unknown. This CDR3 is 14 amino acids long. The germline CDR1 and CDR2 sequences are LNHDA and SQIVND (reference sequence). Trimming stripped 3 bases from V and 2 bases from J, with 10 bases between. TCR beta CDR3 regions were amplified from RNA transcripts. The HTBI primer set was used in a first-round RT-PCR of the TCR CDR3. TCRdb processed the multiplex PCR reads anew with MiXCR; each CDR3 protein has one entry. The repertoire holds about 570,000 distinct CDR3 sequences, with 40% to 55% as singletons. Uncontrolled infection, other autoimmune disease, pregnancy or lactation disqualified patients from enrolment. The diagnoses drew upon clinical symptoms, serum thyroxine and TRAb, thyroid ultrasound and orbital computed tomography.

The receptor was isolated from an adult woman with Graves' disease, either hyperthyroidism or ophthalmopathy (not recorded which). The sequenced sample was peripheral blood or thyroid tissue (not recorded which). This rearrangement joins TRBV19 to TRBJ1-1, with D possibly matching TRBD1 (5 bases). The CDR3 coding sequence is TGTGCCAGTAGTATGGTGGGACCAAACACTGAAGCTTTCTTT. Protein sequence: CASSMVGPNTEAFF.